The clone carrying this TCR beta chain has a handful of counts. Its antigen remains unknown. Construction of the TCR beta libraries employed iRepertoire HTBI primers in conjunction with Arm-PCR of CDR3 regions. One entry per CDR3 protein results from TCRdb running MiXCR on the multiplex PCR reads. The top ten hold about 20% of the sample, which has fewer than 450,000 distinct CDR3 sequences, more than 20% seen once. Documented time point: persistent/refractory GD, antithyroid drugs over 5 years with positive TRAb. Following extraction of RNA from PBMCs, that RNA was used to make the TCR library. Graves' disease diagnosis used American Thyroid Association guidelines. This record belongs to a study of regulatory T cells in long-lasting Graves disease. At the level of the study: Patients met the persistent Graves' disease definition after over 5 years of antithyroid drugs with positive TSH receptor antibodies. Study results and caveats: Persistent Graves' patients possessed reduced TCR diversity relative to recently diagnosed ones. TRBV28, TRBJ1-2 and TRBJ2-5 were favored in persistent disease.

This CDR3 contains 13 residues. Germline-derived CDR1 and CDR2 are SGHAT and FQNNGV. V was pared by 8 bases and J by 0 bases, with 10 bases between. The sample in question was peripheral blood mononuclear cells (PBMCs), obtained when the disease was refractory, from a patient treated with antithyroid drugs. This sequence joins TRBV11-2 and TRBJ1-1; D remains unclear. The receptor was isolated from a female donor with Graves disease. CDR3 coding DNA: TGTGCCAGCGGTCGGGAAATGAACACTGAAGCTTTCTTT. Protein product: CASGREMNTEAFF. Filled out from reference TRBV11-2 and TRBJ1-1, the complete variable domain reads EAGVAQSPRYKIIEKRQSVAFWCNPISGHATLYWYQQILGQGPKLLIQFQNNGVVDDSQLPKDRFSAERLKGVDSTLKIQPAKLEDSAVYLCASGREMNTEAFFGQGTRLTVV.